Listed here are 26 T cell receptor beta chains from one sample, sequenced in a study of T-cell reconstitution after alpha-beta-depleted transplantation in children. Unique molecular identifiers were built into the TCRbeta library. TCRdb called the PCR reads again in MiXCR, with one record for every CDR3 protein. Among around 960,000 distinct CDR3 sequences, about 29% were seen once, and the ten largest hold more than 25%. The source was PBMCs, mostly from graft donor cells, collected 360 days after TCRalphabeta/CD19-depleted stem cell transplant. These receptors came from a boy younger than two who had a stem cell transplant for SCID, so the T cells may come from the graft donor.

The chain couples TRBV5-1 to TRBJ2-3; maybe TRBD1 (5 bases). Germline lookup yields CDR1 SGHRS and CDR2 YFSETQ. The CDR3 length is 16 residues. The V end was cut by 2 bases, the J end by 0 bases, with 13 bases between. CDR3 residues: CASSFLDGASTDTQYF. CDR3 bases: TGCGCCAGCAGCTTCCTAGATGGGGCTAGCACAGATACGCAGTATTTT.

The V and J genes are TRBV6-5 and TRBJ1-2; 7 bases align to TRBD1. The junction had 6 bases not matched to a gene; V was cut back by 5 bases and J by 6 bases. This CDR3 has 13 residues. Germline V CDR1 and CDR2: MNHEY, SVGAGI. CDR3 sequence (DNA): TGTGCCAGCAGTCTCACAGGGGTCCATGGCTACACCTTC. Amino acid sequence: CASSLTGVHGYTF.

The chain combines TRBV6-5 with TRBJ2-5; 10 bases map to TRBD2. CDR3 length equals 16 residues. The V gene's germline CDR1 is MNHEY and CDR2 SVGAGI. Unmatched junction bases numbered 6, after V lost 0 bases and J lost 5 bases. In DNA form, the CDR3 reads TGTGCCAGCAGTTACTCGTATCTAGCGGGGGTGGAGACCCAGTACTTC. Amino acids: CASSYSYLAGVETQYF.

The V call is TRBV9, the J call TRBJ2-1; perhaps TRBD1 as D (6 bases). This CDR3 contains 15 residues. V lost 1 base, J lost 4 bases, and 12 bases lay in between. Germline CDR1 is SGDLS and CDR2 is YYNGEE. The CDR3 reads CASSVRTDNYNEQFF. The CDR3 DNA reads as TGTGCCAGCAGCGTACGGACAGACAATTACAATGAGCAGTTCTTC.

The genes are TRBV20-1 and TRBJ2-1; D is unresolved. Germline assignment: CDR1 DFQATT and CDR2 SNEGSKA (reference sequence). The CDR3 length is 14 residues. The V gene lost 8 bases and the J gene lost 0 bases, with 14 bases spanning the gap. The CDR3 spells CSTVLGPSYNEQFF. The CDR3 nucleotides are TGCAGTACCGTTTTAGGTCCCTCCTACAATGAGCAGTTCTTC.

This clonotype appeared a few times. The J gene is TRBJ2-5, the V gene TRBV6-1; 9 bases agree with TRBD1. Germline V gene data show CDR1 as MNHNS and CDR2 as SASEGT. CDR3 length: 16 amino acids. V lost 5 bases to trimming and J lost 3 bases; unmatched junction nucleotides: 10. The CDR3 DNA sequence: TGTGCCAGCAGTCCCACTTGGGACAGGGCTAAAGAGACCCAGTACTTC. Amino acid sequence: CASSPTWDRAKETQYF.

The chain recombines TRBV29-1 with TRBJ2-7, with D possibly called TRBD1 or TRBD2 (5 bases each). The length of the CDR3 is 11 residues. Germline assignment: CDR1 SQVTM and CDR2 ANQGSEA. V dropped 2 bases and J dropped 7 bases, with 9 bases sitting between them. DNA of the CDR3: TGCAGCGTTGAACGGGGCCCGGAGCAGTACTTC. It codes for CSVERGPEQYF.

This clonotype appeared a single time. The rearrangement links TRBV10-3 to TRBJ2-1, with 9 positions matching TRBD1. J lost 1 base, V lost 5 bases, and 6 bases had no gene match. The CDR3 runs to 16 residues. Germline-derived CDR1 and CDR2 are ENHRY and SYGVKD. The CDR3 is CAISTGGTGSYNEQFF. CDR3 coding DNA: TGTGCCATCAGTACCGGGGGGACAGGGTCCTACAATGAGCAGTTCTTC.

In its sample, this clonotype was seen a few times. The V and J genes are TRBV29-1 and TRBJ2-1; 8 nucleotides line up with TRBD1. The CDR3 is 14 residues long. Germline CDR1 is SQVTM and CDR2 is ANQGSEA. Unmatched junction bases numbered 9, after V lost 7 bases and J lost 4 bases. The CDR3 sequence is CSAGGTGIYNEQFF. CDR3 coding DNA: TGCAGCGCTGGTGGGACAGGAATTTACAATGAGCAGTTCTTC.

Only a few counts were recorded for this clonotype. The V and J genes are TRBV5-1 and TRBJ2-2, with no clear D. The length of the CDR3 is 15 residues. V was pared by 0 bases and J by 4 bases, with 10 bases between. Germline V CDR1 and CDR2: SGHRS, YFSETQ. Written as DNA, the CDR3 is TGCGCCAGCAGCTTGGGGCCGCCCTTCACCGGGGAGCTGTTTTTT. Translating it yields CASSLGPPFTGELFF.

CDR3 sequence reads: CASSAHHHDSEKLFF. CDR3 coding DNA: TGTGCCAGCTCAGCCCACCATCACGATTCTGAAAAACTGTTTTTT. This chain links TRBV18 with TRBJ1-4; D remains unclear. The CDR3 is 15 amino acids. V lost 5 bases and J 7 bases, leaving 17 bases between the germline ends. The germline gives CDR1 KGHSH, CDR2 LQKENI.

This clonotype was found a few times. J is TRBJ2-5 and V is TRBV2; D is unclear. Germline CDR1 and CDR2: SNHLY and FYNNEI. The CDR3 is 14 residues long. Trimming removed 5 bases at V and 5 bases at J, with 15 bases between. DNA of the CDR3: TGTGCCAGCAGTAAATACCGGACGGCGGAGACCCAGTACTTC. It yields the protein CASSKYRTAETQYF.

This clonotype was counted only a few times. CDR3 in amino acids: CASSVGSLIQETQYF. The CDR3 coding sequence is TGTGCCAGCAGTGTCGGCAGCTTGATACAAGAGACCCAGTACTTC. The chain recombines TRBV2 with TRBJ2-5, with D hard to call. The V end lost 4 bases, the J end lost 2 bases, and 14 bases lay between the germline ends. The CDR3 loop spans 15 amino acids. CDR1 is SNHLY, CDR2 FYNNEI, per germline.

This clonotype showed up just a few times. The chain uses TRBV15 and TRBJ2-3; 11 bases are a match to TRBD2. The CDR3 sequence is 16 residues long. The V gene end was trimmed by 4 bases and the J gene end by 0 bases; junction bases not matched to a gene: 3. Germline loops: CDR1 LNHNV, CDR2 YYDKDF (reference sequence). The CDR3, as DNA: TGTGCCACCAGCATTGCTAGCGGGGGGAGCACAGATACGCAGTATTTT. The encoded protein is CATSIASGGSTDTQYF.

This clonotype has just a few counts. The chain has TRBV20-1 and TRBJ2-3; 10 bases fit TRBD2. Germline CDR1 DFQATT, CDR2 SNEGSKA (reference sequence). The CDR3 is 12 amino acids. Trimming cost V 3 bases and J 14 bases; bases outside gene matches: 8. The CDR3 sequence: CSASRVAGGLYF. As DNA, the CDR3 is TGCAGTGCTAGCAGAGTAGCGGGGGGCCTGTATTTT.

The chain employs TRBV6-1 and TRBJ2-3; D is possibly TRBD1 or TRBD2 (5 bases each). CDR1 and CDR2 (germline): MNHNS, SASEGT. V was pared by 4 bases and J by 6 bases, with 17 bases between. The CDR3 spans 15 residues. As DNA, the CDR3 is TGTGCCAGCAGTGCAACCGGGACCTGGTCGGATACGCAGTATTTT. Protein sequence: CASSATGTWSDTQYF.

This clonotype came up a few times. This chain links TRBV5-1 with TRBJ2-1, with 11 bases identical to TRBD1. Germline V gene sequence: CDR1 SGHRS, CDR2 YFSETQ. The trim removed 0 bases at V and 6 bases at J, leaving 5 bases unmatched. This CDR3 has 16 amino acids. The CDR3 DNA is TGCGCCAGCAGCTTGGAGGGACAGGGGGTACGCAATGAGCAGTTCTTC. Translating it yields CASSLEGQGVRNEQFF. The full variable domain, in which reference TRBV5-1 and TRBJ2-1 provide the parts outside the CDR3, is KAGVTQTPRYLIKTRGQQVTLSCSPISGHRSVSWYQQTPGQGLQFLFEYFSETQRNKGNFPGRFSGRQFSNSRSEMNVSTLELGDSALYLCASSLEGQGVRNEQFFGPGTRLTVL.

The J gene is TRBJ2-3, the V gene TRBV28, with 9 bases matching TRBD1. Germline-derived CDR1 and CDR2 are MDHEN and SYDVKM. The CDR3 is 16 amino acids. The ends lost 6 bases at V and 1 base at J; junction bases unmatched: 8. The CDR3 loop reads CASSLDGDRGTDTQYF. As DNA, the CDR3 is TGTGCCAGCAGCCTAGATGGGGACAGGGGCACAGATACGCAGTATTTT.

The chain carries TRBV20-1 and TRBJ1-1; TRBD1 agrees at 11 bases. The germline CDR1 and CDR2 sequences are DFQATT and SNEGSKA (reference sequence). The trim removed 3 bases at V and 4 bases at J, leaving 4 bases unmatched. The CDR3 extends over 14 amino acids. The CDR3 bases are TGCAGTGCTAGGGACAGGGGGCTTGGCACTGAAGCTTTCTTT. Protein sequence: CSARDRGLGTEAFF.

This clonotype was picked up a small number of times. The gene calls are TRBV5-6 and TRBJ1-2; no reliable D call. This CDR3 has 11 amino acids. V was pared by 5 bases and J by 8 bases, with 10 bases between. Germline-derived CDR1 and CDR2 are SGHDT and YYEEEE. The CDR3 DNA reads TGTGCCAGCAGTTGGACGGCGGGCTACACCTTC. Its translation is CASSWTAGYTF.

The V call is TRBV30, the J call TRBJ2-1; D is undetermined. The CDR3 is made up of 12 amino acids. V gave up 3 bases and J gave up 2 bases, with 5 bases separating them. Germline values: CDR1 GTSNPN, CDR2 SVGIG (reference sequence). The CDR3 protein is CAWSPTYNEQFF. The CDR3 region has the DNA TGTGCCTGGAGCCCAACCTACAATGAGCAGTTCTTC.

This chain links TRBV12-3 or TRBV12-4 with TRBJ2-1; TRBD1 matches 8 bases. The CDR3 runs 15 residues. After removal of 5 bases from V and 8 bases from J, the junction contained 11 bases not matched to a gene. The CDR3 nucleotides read TGTGCCAGCAGTACTGAGCGGACAGGGATCGATGAGCAGTTCTTC. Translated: CASSTERTGIDEQFF.

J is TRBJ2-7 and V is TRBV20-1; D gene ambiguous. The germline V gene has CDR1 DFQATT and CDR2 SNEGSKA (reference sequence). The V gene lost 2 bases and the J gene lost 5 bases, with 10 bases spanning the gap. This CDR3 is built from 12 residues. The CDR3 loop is CSARQAWDEQYF. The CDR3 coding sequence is TGCAGTGCTAGACAGGCTTGGGACGAGCAGTACTTC.

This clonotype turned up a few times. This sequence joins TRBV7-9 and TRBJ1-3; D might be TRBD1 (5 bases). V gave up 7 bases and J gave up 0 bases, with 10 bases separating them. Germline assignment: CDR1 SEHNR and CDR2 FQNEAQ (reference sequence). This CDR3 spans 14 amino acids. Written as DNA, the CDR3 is TGTGCCAGCAAGACGACAGCCTCTGGAAACACCATATATTTT. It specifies CASKTTASGNTIYF.

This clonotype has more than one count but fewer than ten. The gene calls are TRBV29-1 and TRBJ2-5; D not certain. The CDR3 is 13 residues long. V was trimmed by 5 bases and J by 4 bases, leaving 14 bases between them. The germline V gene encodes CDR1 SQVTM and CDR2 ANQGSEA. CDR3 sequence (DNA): TGCAGCGTTCTTATCGGCGTGGGAGAGACCCAGTACTTC. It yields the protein CSVLIGVGETQYF.

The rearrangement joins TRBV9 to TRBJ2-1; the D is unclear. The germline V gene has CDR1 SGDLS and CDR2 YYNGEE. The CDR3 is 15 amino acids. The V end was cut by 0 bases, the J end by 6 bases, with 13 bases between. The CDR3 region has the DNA TGTGCCAGCAGCGTAGGGGATAGAGACCTCAATGAGCAGTTCTTC. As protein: CASSVGDRDLNEQFF.